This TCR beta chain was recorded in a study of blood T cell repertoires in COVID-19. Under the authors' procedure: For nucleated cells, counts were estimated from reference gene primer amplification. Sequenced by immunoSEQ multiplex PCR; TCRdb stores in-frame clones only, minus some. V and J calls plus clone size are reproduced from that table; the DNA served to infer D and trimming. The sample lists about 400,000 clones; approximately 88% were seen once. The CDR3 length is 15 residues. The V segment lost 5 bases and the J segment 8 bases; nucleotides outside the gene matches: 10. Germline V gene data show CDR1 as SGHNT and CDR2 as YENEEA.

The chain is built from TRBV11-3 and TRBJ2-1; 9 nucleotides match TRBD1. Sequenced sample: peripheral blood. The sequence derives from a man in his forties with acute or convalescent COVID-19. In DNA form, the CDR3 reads TGTGCCAGCAGCGGACTAGGGACAGGGCGACATGAGCAGTTCTTC. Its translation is CASSGLGTGRHEQFF.